These T cell receptor beta chains were read from a single sample in a study of identical twins. TCRdb re-called the 5' RACE reads through MiXCR, storing one row per CDR3 protein. Of 550,000 to 800,000 distinct CDR3 sequences listed, roughly 7.2% are singletons. These data also featured in a second study, about yellow fever vaccine responses in identical twins.

The material sequenced was PBMCs. Receptors were obtained from a woman younger than 30 in good health. Each CDR3 is given with its conserved first and last residue. D genes are given only for firm matches. Clone size, where shown, is once, few, many, or a class for clones that have expanded.

TGCAGTGCCCAGACTGGCAGCTCCTGGAGCAATCAGCCCCAGCATTTT	CSAQTGSSWSNQPQHF	TRBV20-1	TRBJ1-5	few	NA	16
TGTGCCAGCAGCTTAGTGAAAGGACAGGGGACGAACTTT	CASSLVKGQGTNF	TRBV7-2	TRBJ1-6	NA	TRBD1	13
TGCGCCAGCAGCTTAAACGACAGAGCTTTCTTT	CASSLNDRAFF	TRBV5-1	TRBJ1-1	NA	NA	11
TGCAGTGCTAGCTGGCAGAAGAACAATGAGCAGTTCTTC	CSASWQKNNEQFF	TRBV20-1	TRBJ2-1	few	NA	13
TGCAGCGTGTCTGCCTCCCGGACTAGCGGGAGCTCCTACAATGAGCAGTTCTTC	CSVSASRTSGSSYNEQFF	TRBV29-1	TRBJ2-1	many	TRBD2	18
TGTGCCAGCAGTTCGTGGACTAGGGAAGAGACCCAGTACTTC	CASSSWTREETQYF	TRBV12-3/TRBV12-4	TRBJ2-5	NA	TRBD2	14
TGTGCCAGCAGCCAACTAAAATCAGGGAACTACAATGAGCAGTTCTTC	CASSQLKSGNYNEQFF	TRBV14	TRBJ2-1	NA	NA	16
TGCGCCAGCAGCCAAGAGTCAGGACCCTATCAGCCCCAGCATTTT	CASSQESGPYQPQHF	TRBV4-1	TRBJ1-5	few	NA	15
TGCGCCAGCAGCTTGGTTCGCCTGACAGGGGGCTTTCCGGGCACTGAAGCTTTCTTT	CASSLVRLTGGFPGTEAFF	TRBV5-1	TRBJ1-1	many	TRBD1	19
TGTGCCAGCTCACCACTAATTAATTCACCCCTCCACTTT	CASSPLINSPLHF	TRBV18	TRBJ1-6	NA	NA	13
TGTGCCACCAGTGATCCGGCGGGGGGGTTCGATGATACGCAGTATTTT	CATSDPAGGFDDTQYF	TRBV24-1	TRBJ2-3	few	TRBD2	16
TGCAGCGCTAGAAATCTCGGACTAGCGGGGGGCACAGATACGCAGTATTTT	CSARNLGLAGGTDTQYF	TRBV20-1	TRBJ2-3	NA	TRBD2	17
TGCGCCAGCAGCTTGAGGGTGCAGGGGGGATACAATGAGCAGTTCTTC	CASSLRVQGGYNEQFF	TRBV5-1	TRBJ2-1	NA	NA	16
TGTGCCAGCAGCGTAACTAGCGGGAGGGTAGATACGCAGTATTTT	CASSVTSGRVDTQYF	TRBV7-2	TRBJ2-3	many	TRBD2	15
TGTGCCACCAGCAGGGGACAGGGGGCCTATGAGCAGTTCTTC	CATSRGQGAYEQFF	TRBV15	TRBJ2-1	NA	TRBD1	14
TGTGCCAGTAGTCTAGGGACTAGCGGAACCCCCTACGAGCAGTACTTC	CASSLGTSGTPYEQYF	TRBV19	TRBJ2-7	few	TRBD2	16
TGTGCCAGCAGTTCGGGGCTTGGGGAGCAGTACTTC	CASSSGLGEQYF	TRBV28	TRBJ2-7	NA	NA	12
TGCGCCCCACGGGAGGGCCGGGACAATGAGCAGTTCTTC	CAPREGRDNEQFF	TRBV10-2	TRBJ2-1	NA	TRBD2	13
TGTGCCAGCAGCTATCTGCTAGCGGGAAGCAACAATGAGCAGTTCTTC	CASSYLLAGSNNEQFF	TRBV3-1	TRBJ2-1	many	TRBD2	16
TGCAGTGCTACACGGGATGAGCAGTTCTTC	CSATRDEQFF	TRBV20-1	TRBJ2-1	few	NA	10
TGTGCCAGCAGTGAATATCCTGGTGTGGAGCAGTTCTTC	CASSEYPGVEQFF	TRBV6-1	TRBJ2-1	few	NA	13
TGTGCCATCAGTGAACAGTTCGCCGATGAGCAGTTCTTC	CAISEQFADEQFF	TRBV10-3	TRBJ2-1	many	NA	13
TGTGCCAGCAGTCTCGCCGGGACAGTAGCTAACTATGGCTACACCTTC	CASSLAGTVANYGYTF	TRBV27	TRBJ1-2	NA	TRBD1	16
TGTGCCAGCAGCCTCCCGGGACAGTCGGCCACTGAAGCTTTCTTT	CASSLPGQSATEAFF	TRBV4-2	TRBJ1-1	NA	TRBD1	15
TGTGCCAGCAGCGTAATGGAGGGCCGGGAGACCCAGTACTTC	CASSVMEGRETQYF	TRBV9	TRBJ2-5	few	NA	14
TGTGCCAGCAGCTTATCGGGGAGTCCTTACAATGAGCAGTTCTTC	CASSLSGSPYNEQFF	TRBV28	TRBJ2-1	many	NA	15
TGTGCCAGCAGTTACGCTGGGTCCTCGGTCTATGGCTACACCTTC	CASSYAGSSVYGYTF	TRBV6-5	TRBJ1-2	many	NA	15
TGTGCCAGCAGGTCCCCGGGGGTAGGGAAGACTGGGGCCAACGTCCTGACTTTC	CASRSPGVGKTGANVLTF	TRBV12-3/TRBV12-4	TRBJ2-6	few	NA	18
TGTGCCAGCAGCCAAGCCCTAGCGGGAGGCACAGATACGCAGTATTTT	CASSQALAGGTDTQYF	TRBV3-1	TRBJ2-3	few	TRBD2	16
TGTGCCAGCAGCCCGAACAACTATGGCTACACCTTC	CASSPNNYGYTF	TRBV7-8	TRBJ1-2	NA	NA	12
TGTGCCAGCAGCGGGGGGGCCTACAATGAGCAGTTCTTC	CASSGGAYNEQFF	TRBV11-1	TRBJ2-1	many	TRBD2	13
TGCGCCAGCAGCACCTACGGGGAAAGGTCCCTCCACTTT	CASSTYGERSLHF	TRBV4-1	TRBJ1-6	few	NA	13
TGTGCCAGCCAATCTTGGGCCCGCGCGGGAGCAGAGACCCAGTACTTC	CASQSWARAGAETQYF	TRBV6-2/TRBV6-3	TRBJ2-5	NA	TRBD2	16
TGTGCCAGCAGCCAAAGCGGGGATTACGAGCAGTACTTC	CASSQSGDYEQYF	TRBV28	TRBJ2-7	NA	TRBD2	13